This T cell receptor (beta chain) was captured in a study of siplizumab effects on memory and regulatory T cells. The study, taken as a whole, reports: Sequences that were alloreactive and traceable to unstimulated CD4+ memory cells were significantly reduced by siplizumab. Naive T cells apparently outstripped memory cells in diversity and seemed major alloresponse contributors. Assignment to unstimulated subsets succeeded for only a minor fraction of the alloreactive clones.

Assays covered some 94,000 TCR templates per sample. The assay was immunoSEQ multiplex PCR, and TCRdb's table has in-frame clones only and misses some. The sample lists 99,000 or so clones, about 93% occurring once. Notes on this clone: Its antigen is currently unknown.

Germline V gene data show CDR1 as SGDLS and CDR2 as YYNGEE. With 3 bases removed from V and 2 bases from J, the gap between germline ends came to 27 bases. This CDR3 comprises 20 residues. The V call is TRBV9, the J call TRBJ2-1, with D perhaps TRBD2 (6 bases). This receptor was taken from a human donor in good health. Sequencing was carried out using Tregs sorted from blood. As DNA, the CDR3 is TGTGCCAGCAGCGCCCGGAGGGGTGATAGCGGAGAAAGACCCTACAATGAGCAGTTCTTC. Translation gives CASSARRGDSGERPYNEQFF.